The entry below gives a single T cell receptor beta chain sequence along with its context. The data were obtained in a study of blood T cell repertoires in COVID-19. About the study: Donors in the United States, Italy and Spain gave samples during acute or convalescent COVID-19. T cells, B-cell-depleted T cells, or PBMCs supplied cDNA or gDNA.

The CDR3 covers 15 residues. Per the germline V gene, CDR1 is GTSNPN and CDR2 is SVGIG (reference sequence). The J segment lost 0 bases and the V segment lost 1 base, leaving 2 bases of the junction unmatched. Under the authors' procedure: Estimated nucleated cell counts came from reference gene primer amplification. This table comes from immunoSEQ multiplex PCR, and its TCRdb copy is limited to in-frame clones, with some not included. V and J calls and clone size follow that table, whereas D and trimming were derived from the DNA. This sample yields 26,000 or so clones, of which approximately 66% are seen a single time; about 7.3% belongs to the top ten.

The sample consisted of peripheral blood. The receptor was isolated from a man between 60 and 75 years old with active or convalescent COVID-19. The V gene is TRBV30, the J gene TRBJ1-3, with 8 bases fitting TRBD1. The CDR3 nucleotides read TGTGCCTGGAGTGGGGGACAGGTCTCTGGAAACACCATATATTTT. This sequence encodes CAWSGGQVSGNTIYF.